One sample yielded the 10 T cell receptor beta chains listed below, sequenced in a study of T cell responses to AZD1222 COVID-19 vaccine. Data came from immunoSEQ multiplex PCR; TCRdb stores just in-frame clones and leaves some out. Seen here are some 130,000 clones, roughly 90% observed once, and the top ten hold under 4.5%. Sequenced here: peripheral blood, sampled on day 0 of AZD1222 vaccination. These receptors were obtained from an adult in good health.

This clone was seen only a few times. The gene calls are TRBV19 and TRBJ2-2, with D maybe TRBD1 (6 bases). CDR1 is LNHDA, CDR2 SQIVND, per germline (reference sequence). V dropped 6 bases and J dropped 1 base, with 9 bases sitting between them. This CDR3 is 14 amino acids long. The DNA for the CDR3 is TGTGCCAGTAGAAAGACAGGGAACACCGGGGAGCTGTTTTTT. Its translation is CASRKTGNTGELFF.

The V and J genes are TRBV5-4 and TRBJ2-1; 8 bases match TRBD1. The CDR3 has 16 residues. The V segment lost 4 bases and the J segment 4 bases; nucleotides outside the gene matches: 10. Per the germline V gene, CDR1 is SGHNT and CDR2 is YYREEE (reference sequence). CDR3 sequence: CASSPKRQGRYNEQFF. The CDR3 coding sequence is TGTGCCAGCAGCCCCAAACGACAGGGGCGGTACAATGAGCAGTTCTTC.

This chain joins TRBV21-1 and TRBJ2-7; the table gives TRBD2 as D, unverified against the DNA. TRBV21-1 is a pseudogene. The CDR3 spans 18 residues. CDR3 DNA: TGTGCCAGCAGACTTACCGGGACTAGCGGGGGAAGCTCCTACGAGCAGTACTTC. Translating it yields CASRLTGTSGGSSYEQYF.

The CDR3 region has the DNA TGTGCCAGCTCCTGGACAGAGCTGAACACTGAAGCTTTCTTT. It codes for CASSWTELNTEAFF. The genes are TRBV6-5 and TRBJ1-1, with a possible D match to TRBD1 (6 bases). The CDR3 covers 14 residues. Trimming cost V 8 bases and J 0 bases, with 13 bases left between them. Per the germline V gene, CDR1 is MNHEY and CDR2 is SVGAGI.

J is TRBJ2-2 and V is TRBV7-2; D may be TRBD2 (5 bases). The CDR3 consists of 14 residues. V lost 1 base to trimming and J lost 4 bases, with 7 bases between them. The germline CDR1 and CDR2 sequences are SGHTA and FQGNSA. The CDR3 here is CASSLVGGTGELFF. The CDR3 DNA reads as TGTGCCAGCAGCTTAGTAGGAGGCACCGGGGAGCTGTTTTTT.

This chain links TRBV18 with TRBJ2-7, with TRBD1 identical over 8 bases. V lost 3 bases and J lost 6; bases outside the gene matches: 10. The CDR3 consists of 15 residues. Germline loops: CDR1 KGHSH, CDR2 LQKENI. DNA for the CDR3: TGTGCCAGCTCACCCCTACAGGGGGGCAGCGGCGAGCAGTACTTC. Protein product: CASSPLQGGSGEQYF. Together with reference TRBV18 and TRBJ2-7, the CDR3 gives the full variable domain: NAGVMQNPRHLVRRRGQEARLRCSPMKGHSHVYWYRQLPEEGLKFMVYLQKENIIDESGMPKERFSAEFPKEGPSILRIQQVVRGDSAAYFCASSPLQGGSGEQYFGPGTRLTVT.

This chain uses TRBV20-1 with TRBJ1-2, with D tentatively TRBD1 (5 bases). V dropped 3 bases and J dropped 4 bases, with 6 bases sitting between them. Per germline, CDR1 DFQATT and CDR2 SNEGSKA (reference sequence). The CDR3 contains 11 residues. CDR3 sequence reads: CSARTVYGYTF. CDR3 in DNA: TGCAGTGCTAGGACAGTCTATGGCTACACCTTC.

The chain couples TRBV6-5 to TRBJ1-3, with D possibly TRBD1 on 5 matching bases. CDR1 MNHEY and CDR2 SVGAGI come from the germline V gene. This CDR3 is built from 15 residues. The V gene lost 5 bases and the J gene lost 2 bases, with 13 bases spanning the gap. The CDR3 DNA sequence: TGTGCCAGCAGTCATGACTCGACAGCTGGAAACACCATATATTTT. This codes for CASSHDSTAGNTIYF.

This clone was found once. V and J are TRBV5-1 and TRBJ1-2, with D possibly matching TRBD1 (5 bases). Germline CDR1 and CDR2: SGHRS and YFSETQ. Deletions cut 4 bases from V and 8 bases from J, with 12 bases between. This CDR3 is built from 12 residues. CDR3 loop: CASSTGGWGYTF. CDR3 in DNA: TGCGCCAGCAGCACCGGGGGGTGGGGCTACACCTTC.

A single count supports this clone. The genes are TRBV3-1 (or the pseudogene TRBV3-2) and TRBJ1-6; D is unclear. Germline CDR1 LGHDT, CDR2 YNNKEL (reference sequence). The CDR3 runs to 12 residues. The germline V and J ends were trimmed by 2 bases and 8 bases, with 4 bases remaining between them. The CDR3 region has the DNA TGTGCCAGCAGCCAACCGCATTCACCCCTCCACTTT. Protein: CASSQPHSPLHF.